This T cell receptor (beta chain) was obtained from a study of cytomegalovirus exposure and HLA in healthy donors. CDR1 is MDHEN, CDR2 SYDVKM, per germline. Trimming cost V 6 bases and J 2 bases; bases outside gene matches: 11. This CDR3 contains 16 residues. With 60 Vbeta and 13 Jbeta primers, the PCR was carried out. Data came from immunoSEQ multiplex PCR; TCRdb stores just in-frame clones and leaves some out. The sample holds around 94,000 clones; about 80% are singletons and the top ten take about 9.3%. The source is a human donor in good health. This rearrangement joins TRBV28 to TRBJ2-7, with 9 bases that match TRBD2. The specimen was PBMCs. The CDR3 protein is CASSPGGGRDAYEQYF. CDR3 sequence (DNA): TGTGCCAGCAGCCCTGGGGGCGGGAGGGACGCCTACGAGCAGTACTTC. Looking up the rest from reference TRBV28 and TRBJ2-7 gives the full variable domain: DVKVTQSSRYLVKRTGEKVFLECVQDMDHENMFWYRQDPGLGLRLIYFSYDVKMKEKGDIPEGYSVSREKKERFSLILESASTNQTSMYLCASSPGGGRDAYEQYFGPGTRLTVT.